Listed below are T cell receptor beta chains from one sample, sequenced in a study of spatial heterogeneity in lung cancer. TCRdb redid the calling of the 5' RACE reads with MiXCR, one entry per CDR3 protein. The sample has 40,000 to 55,000 distinct CDR3 sequences, approximately 13% seen once; the top ten hold 50% to 65%. Sample: PBMCs, taken at surgery. The receptor source for this set is a male donor with early-stage non-small cell lung cancer. The CDR3 runs from the conserved cysteine through the conserved F or W. The D gene is left open where the match is weak. The size of a clone is reported for some rows only, either as once, few or many, or as a class for expanded clones.

size: .; D: .; J: TRBJ1-1; V: TRBV4-1; CDR3: CASSRRSDIPNTEAFF; DNA: TGCGCCAGCAGCCGGCGGTCCGACATCCCGAACACTGAAGCTTTCTTT
size: few; D: TRBD2; J: TRBJ2-7; V: TRBV5-1; CDR3: CASSPQQSGRDLYEQYF; DNA: TGCGCCAGCAGCCCACAGCAGAGCGGGAGAGACCTCTACGAGCAGTACTTC
size: once; D: .; J: TRBJ1-5; V: TRBV19; CDR3: CASRSGRNSNQPQHF; DNA: TGTGCCAGTAGGAGTGGGCGGAATAGCAATCAGCCCCAGCATTTT
size: .; D: TRBD1; J: TRBJ2-7; V: TRBV15; CDR3: CATSPRDRSYEQYF; DNA: TGTGCCACCAGCCCCCGGGACAGGAGCTACGAGCAGTACTTC
size: many; D: .; J: TRBJ2-5; V: TRBV7-2; CDR3: CASSLYPRSQETQYF; DNA: TGTGCCAGCAGCCTTTACCCCCGGAGCCAAGAGACCCAGTACTTC
size: few; D: TRBD1; J: TRBJ1-2; V: TRBV5-1; CDR3: CASSPAGTAINYGYTF; DNA: TGCGCCAGCAGCCCGGCAGGGACAGCAATTAACTATGGCTACACCTTC
size: few; D: .; J: TRBJ2-1; V: TRBV9; CDR3: CASSARGYAYEQFF; DNA: TGTGCCAGCAGCGCCAGGGGTTACGCCTATGAGCAGTTCTTC
size: .; D: .; J: TRBJ1-5; V: TRBV18; CDR3: CASSLWGRNQPQHF; DNA: TGTGCCAGTTCACTATGGGGAAGGAATCAGCCCCAGCATTTT
size: few; D: .; J: TRBJ2-1; V: TRBV5-1; CDR3: CASSLVLVRSYNEQFF; DNA: TGCGCCAGCAGCTTGGTGTTGGTGAGGTCCTACAATGAGCAGTTCTTC
size: .; D: .; J: TRBJ1-1; V: TRBV7-9; CDR3: CASSSWRGENTEAFF; DNA: TGTGCCAGCAGCTCCTGGCGCGGGGAGAACACTGAAGCTTTCTTT
size: .; D: .; J: TRBJ1-1; V: TRBV2; CDR3: CASTEGRANTEAFF; DNA: TGTGCCAGCACCGAGGGCAGGGCGAACACTGAAGCTTTCTTT
size: .; D: TRBD2; J: TRBJ2-5; V: TRBV5-4; CDR3: CASSPPSSSELAGGPETQYF; DNA: TGTGCCAGCAGCCCCCCATCCTCAAGCGAACTAGCGGGAGGGCCTGAGACCCAGTACTTC
size: few; D: .; J: TRBJ2-1; V: TRBV7-9; CDR3: CASSPPPRFSSYNEQFF; DNA: TGTGCCAGCAGCCCCCCCCCTAGGTTCAGCTCCTACAATGAGCAGTTCTTC
size: many; D: TRBD1; J: TRBJ1-1; V: TRBV12-3/TRBV12-4; CDR3: CASHRGGGFTEAFF; DNA: TGTGCCAGCCATAGGGGAGGGGGCTTCACTGAAGCTTTCTTT
size: .; D: .; J: TRBJ1-1; V: TRBV29-1; CDR3: CSVDGGGTEAFF; DNA: TGCAGCGTTGACGGAGGGGGCACTGAAGCTTTCTTT
size: .; D: TRBD1; J: TRBJ2-7; V: TRBV2; CDR3: CASIGDRSSYEQYF; DNA: TGTGCCAGCATTGGGGACAGGAGCTCCTACGAGCAGTACTTC
size: many; D: .; J: TRBJ1-2; V: TRBV20-1; CDR3: CSPDSYGYTF; DNA: TGCAGTCCCGACAGCTATGGCTACACCTTC
size: many; D: TRBD2; J: TRBJ2-5; V: TRBV4-1; CDR3: CASSHVLAGEETQYF; DNA: TGCGCCAGCAGTCACGTACTAGCGGGAGAAGAGACCCAGTACTTC
size: .; D: TRBD2; J: TRBJ2-1; V: TRBV20-1; CDR3: CSARAGEVYNEQFF; DNA: TGCAGTGCTAGGGCGGGAGAGGTCTACAATGAGCAGTTCTTC
size: .; D: .; J: TRBJ1-6; V: TRBV27; CDR3: CASSSGVNSPLHF; DNA: TGTGCCAGCAGTTCTGGGGTTAATTCACCCCTCCACTTT
size: many; D: .; J: TRBJ1-1; V: TRBV5-6; CDR3: CASSPTDIRGWDTEAFF; DNA: TGTGCCAGCAGCCCCACCGACATAAGGGGGTGGGACACTGAAGCTTTCTTT
size: .; D: TRBD1; J: TRBJ1-1; V: TRBV11-3; CDR3: CASSLGGTVRYTEAFF; DNA: TGTGCCAGCAGCTTAGGGGGGACAGTACGATACACTGAAGCTTTCTTT
size: few; D: TRBD2; J: TRBJ2-7; V: TRBV20-1; CDR3: CSAQREGYEQYF; DNA: TGCAGTGCTCAGCGGGAGGGCTACGAGCAGTACTTC
size: few; D: .; J: TRBJ2-7; V: TRBV18; CDR3: CASSPGIRESYEQYF; DNA: TGTGCCAGCTCACCGGGCATCAGAGAGTCCTACGAGCAGTACTTC
size: few; D: .; J: TRBJ2-2; V: TRBV20-1; CDR3: CSARQTGTGELFF; DNA: TGCAGTGCTAGACAGACGGGAACCGGGGAGCTGTTTTTT
size: many; D: .; J: TRBJ1-5; V: TRBV7-8; CDR3: CASSGDTAAPNQPQHF; DNA: TGTGCCAGCAGCGGGGACACCGCCGCTCCTAATCAGCCCCAGCATTTT
size: few; D: TRBD1; J: TRBJ2-5; V: TRBV5-1; CDR3: CASRQGDQETQYF; DNA: TGCGCCAGCAGACAGGGGGACCAAGAGACCCAGTACTTC
size: many; D: .; J: TRBJ2-5; V: TRBV5-1; CDR3: CASSEEEETQYF; DNA: TGCGCCAGCAGCGAAGAAGAAGAGACCCAGTACTTC
size: many; D: .; J: TRBJ2-7; V: TRBV20-1; CDR3: CSAKLVREEYF; DNA: TGCAGTGCTAAATTAGTCAGGGAGGAGTACTTC
size: many; D: .; J: TRBJ2-1; V: TRBV11-2; CDR3: CASSHLGGANEQFF; DNA: TGTGCCAGCAGCCACCTAGGGGGGGCCAATGAGCAGTTCTTC
size: .; D: TRBD2; J: TRBJ2-7; V: TRBV20-1; CDR3: CSAQRTSGMLQYF; DNA: TGCAGTGCCCAGCGGACTAGCGGGATGTTGCAGTACTTC
size: .; D: .; J: TRBJ2-1; V: TRBV19; CDR3: CASSIRGSSYNEQFF; DNA: TGTGCCAGTAGTATTCGGGGAAGCTCCTACAATGAGCAGTTCTTC
size: many; D: .; J: TRBJ2-5; V: TRBV7-6; CDR3: CASSLAQRFIQETQYF; DNA: TGTGCCAGCAGCTTAGCGCAGCGGTTCATCCAAGAGACCCAGTACTTC
size: many; D: TRBD1; J: TRBJ2-7; V: TRBV4-1; CDR3: CASSPRDSRYYEQYF; DNA: TGCGCCAGCAGCCCCAGGGACAGCCGCTACTACGAGCAGTACTTC
size: few; D: TRBD2; J: TRBJ2-3; V: TRBV5-1; CDR3: CASSKGTTITDTQYF; DNA: TGCGCCAGCAGCAAGGGGACTACCATCACAGATACGCAGTATTTT
size: few; D: TRBD2; J: TRBJ2-7; V: TRBV5-6; CDR3: CASSLGLAWDPTYEQYF; DNA: TGTGCCAGCAGCTTGGGACTAGCGTGGGACCCAACCTACGAGCAGTACTTC
size: .; D: .; J: TRBJ2-1; V: TRBV3-1; CDR3: CASSPVGLGNEQFF; DNA: TGTGCCAGCAGCCCGGTGGGATTGGGGAATGAGCAGTTCTTC
size: .; D: .; J: TRBJ1-4; V: TRBV6-2/TRBV6-3; CDR3: CASSYFMGAGEKLFF; DNA: TGTGCCAGCAGTTATTTTATGGGGGCAGGAGAAAAACTGTTTTTT
size: many; D: TRBD1; J: TRBJ1-6; V: TRBV4-1; CDR3: CASSRDRDYPLHF; DNA: TGCGCCAGCAGCCGGGACAGGGATTATCCTCTCCACTTT
size: .; D: .; J: TRBJ1-4; V: TRBV19; CDR3: CASSATGSLFEKLFF; DNA: TGTGCCAGTAGTGCAACAGGGAGCCTCTTTGAAAAACTGTTTTTT